This T cell receptor beta chain was retrieved from a study of cytomegalovirus exposure and HLA in healthy donors. Primers for the PCR totalled 60 Vbeta and 13 Jbeta. Here immunoSEQ multiplex PCR was the method, and the copy in TCRdb shows in-frame clones only, minus some. The table lists roughly 160,000 clones, under 90% of them singletons. The V end lost 2 bases, the J end lost 1 base, and 11 bases lay between the germline ends. The germline V gene encodes CDR1 MNHNS and CDR2 SASEGT. The CDR3 spans 16 residues. Donors consisted of healthy bone marrow donors. Donors counted as nominally healthy when sampled, yet unrecorded immune exposures were likely.

This clonotype originated in a man aged 25 to 45 in good health and CMV-seronegative. Material: PBMCs. V gene TRBV6-1 combines with J gene TRBJ2-2, with D possibly TRBD1 on 6 matching bases. CDR3 nucleotide sequence: TGTGCCAGCAGTGAACTAGGGACACTGAACACCGGGGAGCTGTTTTTT. This gives the protein CASSELGTLNTGELFF.